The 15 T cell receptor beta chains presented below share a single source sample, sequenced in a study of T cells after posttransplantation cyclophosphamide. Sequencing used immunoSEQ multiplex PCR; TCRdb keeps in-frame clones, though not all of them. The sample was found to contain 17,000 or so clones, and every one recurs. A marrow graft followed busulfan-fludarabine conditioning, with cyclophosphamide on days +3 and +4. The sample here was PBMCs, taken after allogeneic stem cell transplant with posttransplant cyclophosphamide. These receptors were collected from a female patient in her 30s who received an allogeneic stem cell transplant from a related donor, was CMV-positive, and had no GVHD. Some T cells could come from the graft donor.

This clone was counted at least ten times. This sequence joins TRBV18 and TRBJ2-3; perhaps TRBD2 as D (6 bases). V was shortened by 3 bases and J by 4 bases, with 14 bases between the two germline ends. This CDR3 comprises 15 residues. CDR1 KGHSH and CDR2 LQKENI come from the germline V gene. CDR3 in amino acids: CASSPTRSSADTQYF. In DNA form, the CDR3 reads TGTGCCAGCTCACCGACTAGGAGTTCGGCAGATACGCAGTATTTT.

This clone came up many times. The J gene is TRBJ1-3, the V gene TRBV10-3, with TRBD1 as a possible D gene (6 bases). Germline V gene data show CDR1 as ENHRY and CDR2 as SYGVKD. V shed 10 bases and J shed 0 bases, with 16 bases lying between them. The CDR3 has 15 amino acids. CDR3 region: CATLRGANSGNTIYF. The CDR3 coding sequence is TGTGCCACCCTCCGGGGGGCCAACTCTGGAAACACCATATATTTT.

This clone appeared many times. In DNA form, the CDR3 reads TGCGCCAGCAGTAATGGGATGGGGGGCTATGGCTACACCTTC. Amino acids: CASSNGMGGYGYTF. The rearrangement uses TRBV5-1 and TRBJ1-2; perhaps TRBD1 as D (5 bases). The CDR3 has 14 residues. Germline V gene sequence: CDR1 SGHRS, CDR2 YFSETQ. Between the trimmed V and J ends, which lost 5 bases and 4 bases, there was a span of 15 bases.

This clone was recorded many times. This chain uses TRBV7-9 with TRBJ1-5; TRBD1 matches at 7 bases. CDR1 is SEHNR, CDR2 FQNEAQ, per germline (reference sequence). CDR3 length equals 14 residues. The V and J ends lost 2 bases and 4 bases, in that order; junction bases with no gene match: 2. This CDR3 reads CASSLWDRNQPQHF. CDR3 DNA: TGTGCCAGCAGCTTATGGGACAGAAATCAGCCCCAGCATTTT. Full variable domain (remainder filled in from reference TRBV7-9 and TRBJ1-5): DTGVSQNPRHKITKRGQNVTFRCDPISEHNRLYWYRQTLGQGPEFLTYFQNEAQLEKSRLLSDRFSAERPKGSFSTLEIQRTEQGDSAMYLCASSLWDRNQPQHFGDGTRLSIL.

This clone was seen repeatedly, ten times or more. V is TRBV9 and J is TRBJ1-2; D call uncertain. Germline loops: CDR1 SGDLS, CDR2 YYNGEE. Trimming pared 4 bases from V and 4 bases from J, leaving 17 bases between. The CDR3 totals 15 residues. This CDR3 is CASSPRGGEGYGYTF. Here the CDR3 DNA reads TGTGCCAGCAGCCCCCGGGGAGGCGAGGGCTATGGCTACACCTTC.

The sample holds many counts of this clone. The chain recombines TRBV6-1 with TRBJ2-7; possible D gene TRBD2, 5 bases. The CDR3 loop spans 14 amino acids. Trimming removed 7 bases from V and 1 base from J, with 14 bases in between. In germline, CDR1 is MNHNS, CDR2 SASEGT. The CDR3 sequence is CASTRAGPSYEQYF. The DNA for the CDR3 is TGTGCCAGCACCCGGGCGGGCCCTTCCTACGAGCAGTACTTC.

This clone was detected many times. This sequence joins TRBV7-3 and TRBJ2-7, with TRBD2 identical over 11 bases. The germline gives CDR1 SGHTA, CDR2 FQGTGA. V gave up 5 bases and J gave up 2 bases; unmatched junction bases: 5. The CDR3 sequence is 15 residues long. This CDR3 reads CASSINSGRAYEQYF. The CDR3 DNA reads TGTGCCAGCAGCATAAATAGCGGGAGGGCCTACGAGCAGTACTTC.

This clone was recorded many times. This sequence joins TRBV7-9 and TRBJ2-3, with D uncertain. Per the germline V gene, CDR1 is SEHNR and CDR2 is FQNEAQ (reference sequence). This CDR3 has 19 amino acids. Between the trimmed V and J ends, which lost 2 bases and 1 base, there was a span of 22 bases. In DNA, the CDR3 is TGTGCCAGCAGCTTATTCGCGGTAGCCCCCACCGTAGGCACAGATACGCAGTATTTT. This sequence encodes CASSLFAVAPTVGTDTQYF.

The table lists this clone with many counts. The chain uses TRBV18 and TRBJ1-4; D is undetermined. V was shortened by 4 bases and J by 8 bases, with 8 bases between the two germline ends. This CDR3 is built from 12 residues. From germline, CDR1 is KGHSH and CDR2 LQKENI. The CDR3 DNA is TGTGCCAGCTCACTTCCCAGGGAAAAACTGTTTTTT. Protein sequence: CASSLPREKLFF.

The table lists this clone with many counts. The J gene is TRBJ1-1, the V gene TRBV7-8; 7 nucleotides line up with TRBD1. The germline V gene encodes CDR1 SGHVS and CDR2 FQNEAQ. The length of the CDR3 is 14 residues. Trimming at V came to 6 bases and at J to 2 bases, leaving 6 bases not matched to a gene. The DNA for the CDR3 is TGTGCCAGCAGACTAGGACAGGAAAACACTGAAGCTTTCTTT. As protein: CASRLGQENTEAFF.

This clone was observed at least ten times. CDR3 region: CAWSYRGLAEAFF. In DNA, the CDR3 is TGTGCCTGGAGTTACAGGGGGTTGGCTGAAGCTTTCTTT. This sequence joins TRBV30 and TRBJ1-1, with 8 nucleotides matching TRBD1. Losses at the gene ends were 2 bases for V and 6 bases for J; bases not matched to a gene: 5. The CDR3 is 13 amino acids. Germline V gene sequence: CDR1 GTSNPN, CDR2 SVGIG (reference sequence).

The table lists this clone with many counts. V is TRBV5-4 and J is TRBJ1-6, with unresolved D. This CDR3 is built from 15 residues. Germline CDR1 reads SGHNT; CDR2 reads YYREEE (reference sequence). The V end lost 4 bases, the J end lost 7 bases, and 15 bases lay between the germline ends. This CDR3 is CASSLTGSRNSPLHF. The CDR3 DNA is TGTGCCAGCAGCCTAACCGGGTCGAGAAATTCACCCCTCCACTTT.

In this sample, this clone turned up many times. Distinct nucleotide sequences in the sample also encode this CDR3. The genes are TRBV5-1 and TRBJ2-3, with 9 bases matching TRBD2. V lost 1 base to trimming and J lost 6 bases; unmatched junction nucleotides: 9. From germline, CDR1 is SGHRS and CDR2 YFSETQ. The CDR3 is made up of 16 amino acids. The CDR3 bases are TGCGCCAGCAGCTTGTTTAGCGGGAGATCATCCGATACGCAGTATTTT. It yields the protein CASSLFSGRSSDTQYF.

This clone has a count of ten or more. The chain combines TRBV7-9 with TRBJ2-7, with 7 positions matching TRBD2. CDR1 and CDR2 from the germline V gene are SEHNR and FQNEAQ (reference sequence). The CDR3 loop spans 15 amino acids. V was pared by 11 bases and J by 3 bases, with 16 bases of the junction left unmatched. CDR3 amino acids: CAASQTSGDLYEQYF. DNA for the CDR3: TGTGCCGCATCCCAGACGAGCGGGGACCTCTACGAGCAGTACTTC.

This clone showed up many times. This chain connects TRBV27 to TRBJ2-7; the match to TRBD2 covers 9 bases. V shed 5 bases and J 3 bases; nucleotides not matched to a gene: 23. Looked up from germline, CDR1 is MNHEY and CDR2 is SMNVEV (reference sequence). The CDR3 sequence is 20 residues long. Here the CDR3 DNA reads TGTGCCAGCAGTCGTGTGGGACTAGCATTCCGCGGTGGTGGTCACTACGAGCAGTACTTC. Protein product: CASSRVGLAFRGGGHYEQYF.